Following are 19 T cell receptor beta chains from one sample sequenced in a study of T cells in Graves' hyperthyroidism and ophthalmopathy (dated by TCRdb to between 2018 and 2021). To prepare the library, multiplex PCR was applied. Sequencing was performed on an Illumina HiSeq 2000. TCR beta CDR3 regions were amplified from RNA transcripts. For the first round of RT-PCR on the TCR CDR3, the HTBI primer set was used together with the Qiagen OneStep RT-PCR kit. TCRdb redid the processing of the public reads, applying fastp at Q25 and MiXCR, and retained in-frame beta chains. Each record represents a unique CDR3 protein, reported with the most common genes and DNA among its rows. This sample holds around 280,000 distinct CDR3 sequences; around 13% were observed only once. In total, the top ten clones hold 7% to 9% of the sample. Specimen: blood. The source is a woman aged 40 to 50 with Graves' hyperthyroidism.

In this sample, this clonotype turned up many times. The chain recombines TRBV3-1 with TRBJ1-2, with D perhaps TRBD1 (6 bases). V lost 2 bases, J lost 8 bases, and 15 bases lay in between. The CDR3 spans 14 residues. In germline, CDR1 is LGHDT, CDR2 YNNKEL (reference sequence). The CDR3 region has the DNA TGTGCCAGCAGCCAAAGTGACAGGTCCGGAGGCTACACCTTC. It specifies CASSQSDRSGGYTF.

DNA for the CDR3: TGCAGTACCAGACCCGGGGTTGGCGGAAACACCATATATTTT. Encoded protein: CSTRPGVGGNTIYF. The chain carries TRBV20-1 and TRBJ1-3; D is ambiguous. The CDR3 covers 14 residues. V lost 8 bases to trimming and J lost 4 bases, with 18 bases between them. Germline CDR1 DFQATT, CDR2 SNEGSKA (reference sequence).

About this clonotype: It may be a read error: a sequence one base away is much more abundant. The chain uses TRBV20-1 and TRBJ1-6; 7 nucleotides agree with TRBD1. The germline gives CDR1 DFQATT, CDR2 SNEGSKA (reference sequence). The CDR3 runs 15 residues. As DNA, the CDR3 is TGCAGTGCTAGAGGTAGAGGGGGCCGTAATTCACCCTTCCACTTT. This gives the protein CSARGRGGRNSPFHF.

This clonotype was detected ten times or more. CDR3 sequence: CASSQEIARFYTEAFF. The CDR3 nucleotides are TGTGCCAGCAGCCAAGAAATTGCCAGATTTTACACTGAAGCTTTCTTT. The chain recombines TRBV4-2 with TRBJ1-1, with unresolved D. The CDR3 has 16 amino acids. The germline CDR1 and CDR2 sequences are LGHNA and YNFKEQ. V lost 0 bases to trimming and J lost 3 bases, with 14 bases between them.

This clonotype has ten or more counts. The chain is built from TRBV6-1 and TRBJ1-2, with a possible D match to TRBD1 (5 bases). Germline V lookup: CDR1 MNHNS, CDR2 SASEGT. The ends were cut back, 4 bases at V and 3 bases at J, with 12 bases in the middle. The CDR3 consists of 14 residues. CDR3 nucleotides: TGTGCCAGCAGTGTTGACGGGGCGGACTATGGCTACACCTTC. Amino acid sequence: CASSVDGADYGYTF.

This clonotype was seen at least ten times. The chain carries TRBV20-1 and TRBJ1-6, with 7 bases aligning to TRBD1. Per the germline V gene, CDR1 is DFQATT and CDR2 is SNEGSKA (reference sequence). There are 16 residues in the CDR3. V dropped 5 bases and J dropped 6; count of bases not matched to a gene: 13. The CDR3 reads CSAVNPKTGRNSPLHF. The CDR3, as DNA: TGCAGTGCTGTAAACCCGAAGACAGGGCGTAATTCACCCCTCCACTTT.

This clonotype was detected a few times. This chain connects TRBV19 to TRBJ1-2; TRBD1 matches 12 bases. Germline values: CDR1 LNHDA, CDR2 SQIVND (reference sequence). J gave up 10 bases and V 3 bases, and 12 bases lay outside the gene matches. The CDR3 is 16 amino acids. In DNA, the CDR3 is TGTGCCAGTAGTATCTTCGGCTTAGGGACAGGGGGCGACTACACCTTC. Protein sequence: CASSIFGLGTGGDYTF.

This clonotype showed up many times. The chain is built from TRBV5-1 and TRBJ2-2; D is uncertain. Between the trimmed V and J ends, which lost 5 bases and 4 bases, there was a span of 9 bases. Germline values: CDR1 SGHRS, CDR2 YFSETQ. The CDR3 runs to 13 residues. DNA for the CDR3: TGCGCCAGCAGTTTCGGCGGCACCGGGGAGCTGTTTTTT. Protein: CASSFGGTGELFF. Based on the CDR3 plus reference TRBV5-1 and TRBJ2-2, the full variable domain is KAGVTQTPRYLIKTRGQQVTLSCSPISGHRSVSWYQQTPGQGLQFLFEYFSETQRNKGNFPGRFSGRQFSNSRSEMNVSTLELGDSALYLCASSFGGTGELFFGEGSRLTVL.

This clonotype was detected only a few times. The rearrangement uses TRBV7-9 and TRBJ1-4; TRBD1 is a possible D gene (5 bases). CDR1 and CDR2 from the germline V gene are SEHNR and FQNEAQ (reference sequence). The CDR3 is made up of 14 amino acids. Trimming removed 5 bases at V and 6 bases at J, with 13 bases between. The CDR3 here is CASSPGTRDEKLFF. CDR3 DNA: TGTGCCAGCAGCCCCGGGACTAGAGATGAAAAACTGTTTTTT.

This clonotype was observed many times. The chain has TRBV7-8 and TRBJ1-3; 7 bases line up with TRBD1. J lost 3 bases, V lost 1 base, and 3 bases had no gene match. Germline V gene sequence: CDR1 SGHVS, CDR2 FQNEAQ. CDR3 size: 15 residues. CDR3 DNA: TGTGCCAGCAGCTTAGGAGGGGGCTATGGAAACACCATATATTTT. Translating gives CASSLGGGYGNTIYF. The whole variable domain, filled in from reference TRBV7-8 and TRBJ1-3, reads GAGVSQSPRYKVAKRGQDVALRCDPISGHVSLFWYQQALGQGPEFLTYFQNEAQLDKSGLPSDRFFAERPEGSVSTLKIQRTQQEDSAVYLCASSLGGGYGNTIYFGEGSWLTVV.

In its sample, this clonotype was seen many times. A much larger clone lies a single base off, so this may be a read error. The CDR3 reads CASSFQGTDTQYF. The DNA of the CDR3 is TGTGCCAGCAGTTTCCAGGGCACAGATACGCAGTATTTT. This chain uses TRBV12-3 or TRBV12-4 with TRBJ2-3; D not certain. V was shortened by 3 bases and J by 1 base, with 5 bases between the two germline ends. The CDR3 runs 13 residues.

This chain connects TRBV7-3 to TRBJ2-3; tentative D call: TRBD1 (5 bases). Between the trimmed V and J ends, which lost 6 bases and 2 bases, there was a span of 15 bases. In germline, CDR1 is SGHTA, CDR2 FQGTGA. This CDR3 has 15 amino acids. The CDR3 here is CASSRTGGPTDTQYF. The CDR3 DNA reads TGTGCCAGCAGTCGTACAGGTGGTCCCACAGATACGCAGTATTTT.

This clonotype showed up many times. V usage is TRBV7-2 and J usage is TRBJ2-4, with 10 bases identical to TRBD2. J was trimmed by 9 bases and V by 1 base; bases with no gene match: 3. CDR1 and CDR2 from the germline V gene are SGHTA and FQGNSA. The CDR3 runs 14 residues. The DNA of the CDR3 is TGTGCCAGCAGCTTAGGGACTAGCGGTACCATTCAGTACTTC. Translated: CASSLGTSGTIQYF.

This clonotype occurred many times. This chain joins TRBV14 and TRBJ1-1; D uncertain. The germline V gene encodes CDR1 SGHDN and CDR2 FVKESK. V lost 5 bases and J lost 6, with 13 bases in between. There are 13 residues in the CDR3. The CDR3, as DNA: TGTGCCAGCAGCGTCCGCCTGGGCGCTGAAGCTTTCTTT. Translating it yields CASSVRLGAEAFF.

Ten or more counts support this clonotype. In nucleotides, the CDR3 is TGTGCCTCCTCGGGGACAGACCTCACCGGGGAGCTGTTTTTT. This encodes CASSGTDLTGELFF. The V call is TRBV12-3 or TRBV12-4, the J call TRBJ2-2, with 7 bases lining up with TRBD1. The CDR3 contains 14 residues. V lost 11 bases, J lost 4 bases, and 10 bases stayed unmatched.

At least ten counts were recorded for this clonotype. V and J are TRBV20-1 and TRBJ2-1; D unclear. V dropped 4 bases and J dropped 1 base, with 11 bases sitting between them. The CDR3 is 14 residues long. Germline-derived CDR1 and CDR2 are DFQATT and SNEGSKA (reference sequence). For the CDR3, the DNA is TGCAGTGCTAATCGGCTAGTTTCCTACAATGAGCAGTTCTTC. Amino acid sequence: CSANRLVSYNEQFF.

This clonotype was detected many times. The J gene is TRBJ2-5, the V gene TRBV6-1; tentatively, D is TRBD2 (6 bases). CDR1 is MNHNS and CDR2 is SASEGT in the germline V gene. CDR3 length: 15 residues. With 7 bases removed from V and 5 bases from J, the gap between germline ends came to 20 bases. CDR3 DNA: TGTGCCAGCAACCCCCCGGGGAGCGGGCAGGAGACCCAGTACTTC. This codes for CASNPPGSGQETQYF.

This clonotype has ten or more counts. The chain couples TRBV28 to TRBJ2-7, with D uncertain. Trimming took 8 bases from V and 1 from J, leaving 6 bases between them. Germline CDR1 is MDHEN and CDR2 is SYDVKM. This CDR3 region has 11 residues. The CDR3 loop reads CASGDSYEQYF. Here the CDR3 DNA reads TGTGCCAGCGGGGATTCCTACGAGCAGTACTTC.

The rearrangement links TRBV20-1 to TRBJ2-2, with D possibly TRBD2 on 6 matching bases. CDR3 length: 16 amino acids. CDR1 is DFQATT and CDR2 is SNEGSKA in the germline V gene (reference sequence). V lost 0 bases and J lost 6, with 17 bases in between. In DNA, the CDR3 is TGCAGTGCTAGAGATCAGGCTGCCGGGAGAGCCGGGGAGCTGTTTTTT. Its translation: CSARDQAAGRAGELFF.